This TCR beta chain was sequenced for a study of cytomegalovirus exposure and HLA in healthy donors. Study conclusions and caveats: Highest at DRB1 and lowest at HLA-C, TCR association rates differed among HLA loci in a later analysis. Another analysis was done later, and it associated 15,000 to 20,000 TCR beta sequences with HLA alleles at 0.05 false discovery rate. Specific recognition of CMV antigens was confirmed in vitro for a few chains (all CMV-associated).

The CDR3 sequence is 13 residues long. V was cut by 6 bases and J by 5 bases, with 13 bases left in between. Germline CDR1 MNHEY, CDR2 SMNVEV (reference sequence). PCR employed 60 Vbeta and 13 Jbeta primers. Under the authors' procedure: Some 10 million of tens of millions of unique TCR beta chains were shared, per a later count. Generated by immunoSEQ multiplex PCR, the TCRdb table keeps only in-frame clones and is missing some. The V and J calls and clone size are taken from that table; D and trimming were inferred from the DNA. Among roughly 120,000 clones listed, under 70% were seen once. On this clone itself: Its antigen is undetermined.

The sequenced sample was PBMCs. V and J are TRBV27 and TRBJ2-5; D is unclear. The clonotype was recovered from a man aged 18-30 years in good health and CMV-seropositive. Here the CDR3 DNA reads TGTGCCAGCAGCTCCAATATACGGGAGACCCAGTACTTC. This encodes CASSSNIRETQYF.